Here is one T cell receptor (beta chain) with its context. The protocol was immunoSEQ multiplex PCR, while the TCRdb copy is restricted to in-frame clones and leaves out a portion. Altogether over 60,000 clones are present, 85% to 90% being singletons, with the ten largest covering about 0.37%. The CDR3 contains 13 residues. Germline CDR1 and CDR2: KGHSH and LQKENI. Trimming took 3 bases from V and 4 from J, leaving 9 bases between them. The sample is drawn from a study of Tregs in tolerant kidney transplant recipients. The material was CD4+ T cells from blood, obtained before the transplant. V gene TRBV18 combines with J gene TRBJ1-2; D gene uncertain. The TCR comes from a human donor who received a combined kidney and bone marrow transplant. The CDR3 reads CASSPARPYGYTF. The CDR3, as DNA: TGTGCCAGCTCACCTGCTAGGCCCTATGGCTACACCTTC.